This TCR beta chain stems from a study of blood T cells in healthy people across ages. Study results and caveats: More naive CD4+ cells and higher diversity marked long-lived donors relative to aged donors.

Combining a sample-barcoded 5' primer with a J-beta primer mix, a second PCR ran for roughly 6 to 12 cycles. Sequencing yielded, for each sample, at least 2.5 million paired-end reads carrying CDR3. TCRdb fed the 5' RACE reads into MiXCR, producing one record per CDR3 protein. The table shows around 1,800,000 distinct CDR3 sequences, with more than 35% occurring only once. Points on this clonotype: Its antigen is not known.

A minimum of 7 million PBMCs was isolated per sample. The origin of this receptor is a human donor in good health. Sequencing input: blood.

CDR3 bases: TGTGCCAGCAGTTTAGGCGGCACATCTCGAGAGCAGTACTTC. This sequence encodes CASSLGGTSREQYF. The chain carries TRBV12-3 or TRBV12-4 and TRBJ2-5; D call uncertain. V lost 1 base, J lost 11 bases, and 17 bases lay in between. The CDR3 length is 14 residues.